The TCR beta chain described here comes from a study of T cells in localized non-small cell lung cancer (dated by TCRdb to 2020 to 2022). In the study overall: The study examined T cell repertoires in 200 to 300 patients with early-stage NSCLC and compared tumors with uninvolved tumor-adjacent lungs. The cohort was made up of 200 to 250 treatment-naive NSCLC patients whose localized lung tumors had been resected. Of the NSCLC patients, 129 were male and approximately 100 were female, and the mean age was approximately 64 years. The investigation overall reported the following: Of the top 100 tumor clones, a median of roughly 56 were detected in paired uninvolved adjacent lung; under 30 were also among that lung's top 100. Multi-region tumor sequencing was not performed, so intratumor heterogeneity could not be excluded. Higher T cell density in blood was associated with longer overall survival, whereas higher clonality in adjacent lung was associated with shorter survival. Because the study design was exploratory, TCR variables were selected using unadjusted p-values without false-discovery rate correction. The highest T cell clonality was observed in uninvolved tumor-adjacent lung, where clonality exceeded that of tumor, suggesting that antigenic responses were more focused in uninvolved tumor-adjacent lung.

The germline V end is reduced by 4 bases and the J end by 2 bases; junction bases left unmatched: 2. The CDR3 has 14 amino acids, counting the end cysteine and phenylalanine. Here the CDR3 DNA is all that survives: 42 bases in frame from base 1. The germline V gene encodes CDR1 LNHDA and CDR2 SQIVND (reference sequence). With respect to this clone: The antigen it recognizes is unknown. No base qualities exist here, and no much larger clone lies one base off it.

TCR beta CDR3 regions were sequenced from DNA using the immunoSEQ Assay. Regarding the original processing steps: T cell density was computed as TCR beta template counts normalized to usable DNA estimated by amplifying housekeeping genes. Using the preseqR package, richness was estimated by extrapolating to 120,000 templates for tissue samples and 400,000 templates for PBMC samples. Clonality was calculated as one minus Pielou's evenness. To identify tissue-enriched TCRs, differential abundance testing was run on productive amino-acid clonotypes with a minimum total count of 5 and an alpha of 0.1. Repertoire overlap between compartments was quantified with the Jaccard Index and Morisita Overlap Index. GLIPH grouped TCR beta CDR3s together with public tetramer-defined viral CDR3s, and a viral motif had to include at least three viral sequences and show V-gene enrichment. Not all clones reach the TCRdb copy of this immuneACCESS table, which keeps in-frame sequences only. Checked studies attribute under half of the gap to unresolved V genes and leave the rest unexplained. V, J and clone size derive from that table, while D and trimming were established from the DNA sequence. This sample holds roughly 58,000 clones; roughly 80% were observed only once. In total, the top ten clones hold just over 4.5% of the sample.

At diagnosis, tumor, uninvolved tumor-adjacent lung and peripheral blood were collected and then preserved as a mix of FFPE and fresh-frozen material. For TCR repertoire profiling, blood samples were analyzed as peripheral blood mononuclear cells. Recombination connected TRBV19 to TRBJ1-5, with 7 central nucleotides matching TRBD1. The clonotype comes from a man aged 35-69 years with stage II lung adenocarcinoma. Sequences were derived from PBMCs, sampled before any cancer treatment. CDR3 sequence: CASSTTGGNQPQHF. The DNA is TGTGCCAGTAGTACCACAGGGGGCAATCAGCCCCAGCATTTT.